The clone carrying this T cell receptor beta chain was found a few times. Its specificity is unknown. TCRdb reprocessed the 5' RACE reads with MiXCR, giving one entry per CDR3 protein. The table shows about 110,000 distinct CDR3 sequences, with around 24% occurring only once. The germline gives CDR1 DFQATT, CDR2 SNEGSKA (reference sequence). CDR3 length: 13 residues. This record comes from a study of CD8 T cells in ankylosing spondylitis. Overall study results and limits: Several of the motif variants were reported before in synovial fluid and blood from reactive arthritis. Typical of ankylosing spondylitis blood, it appeared, was a TCR beta motif of under 10 highly homologous variants.

The sequence derives from a male donor with ankylosing spondylitis. The genes are TRBV20-1 and TRBJ2-1; D is possibly TRBD2 (6 bases). Sequencing input: synovial fluid, either unsorted or a sorted T cell fraction (not recorded which). Here the CDR3 reads CSHLGRTYNEQFF. Written as DNA, the CDR3 is TGCAGCCACTTGGGGAGGACCTACAATGAGCAGTTCTTC.